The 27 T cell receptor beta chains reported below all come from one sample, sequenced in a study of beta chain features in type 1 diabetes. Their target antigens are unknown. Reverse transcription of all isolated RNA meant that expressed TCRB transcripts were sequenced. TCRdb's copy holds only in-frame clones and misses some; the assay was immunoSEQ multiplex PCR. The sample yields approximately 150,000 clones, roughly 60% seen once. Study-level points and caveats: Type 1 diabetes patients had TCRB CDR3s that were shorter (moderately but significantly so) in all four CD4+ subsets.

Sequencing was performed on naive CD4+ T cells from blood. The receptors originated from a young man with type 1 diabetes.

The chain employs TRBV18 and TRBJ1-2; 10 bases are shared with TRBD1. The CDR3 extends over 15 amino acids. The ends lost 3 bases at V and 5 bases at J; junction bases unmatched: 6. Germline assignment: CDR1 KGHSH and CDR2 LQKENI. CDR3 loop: CASSPPGTGAYGYTF. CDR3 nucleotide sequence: TGTGCCAGCTCACCTCCCGGGACAGGGGCATATGGCTACACCTTC.

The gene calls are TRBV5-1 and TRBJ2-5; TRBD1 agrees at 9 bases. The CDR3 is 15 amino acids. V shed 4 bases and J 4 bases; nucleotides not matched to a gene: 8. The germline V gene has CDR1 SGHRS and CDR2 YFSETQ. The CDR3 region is CASSATGTGSETQYF. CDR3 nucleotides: TGCGCCAGCAGCGCTACCGGGACAGGGTCAGAGACCCAGTACTTC.

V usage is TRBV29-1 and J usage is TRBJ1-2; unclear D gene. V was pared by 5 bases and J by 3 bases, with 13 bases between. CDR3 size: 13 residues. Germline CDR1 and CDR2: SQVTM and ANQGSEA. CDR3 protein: CSVFPGSDYGYTF. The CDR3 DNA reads TGCAGCGTTTTTCCAGGTAGTGACTATGGCTACACCTTC.

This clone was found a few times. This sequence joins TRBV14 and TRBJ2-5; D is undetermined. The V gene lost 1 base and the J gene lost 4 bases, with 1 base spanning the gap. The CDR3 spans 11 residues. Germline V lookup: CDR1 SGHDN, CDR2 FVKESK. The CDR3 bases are TGTGCCAGCAGCCAAGCAGAGACCCAGTACTTC. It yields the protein CASSQAETQYF.

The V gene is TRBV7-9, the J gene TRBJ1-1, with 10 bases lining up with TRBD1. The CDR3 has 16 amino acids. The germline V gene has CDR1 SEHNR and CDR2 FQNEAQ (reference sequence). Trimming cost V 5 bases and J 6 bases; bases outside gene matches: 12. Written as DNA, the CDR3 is TGTGCCAGCAGCCCGGGGACAGGGGTTCTTGGACCTGAAGCTTTCTTT. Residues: CASSPGTGVLGPEAFF.

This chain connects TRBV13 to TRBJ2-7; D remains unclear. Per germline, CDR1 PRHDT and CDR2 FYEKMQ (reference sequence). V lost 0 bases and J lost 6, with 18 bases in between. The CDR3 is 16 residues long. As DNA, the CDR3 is TGTGCCAGCAGCTTAGGAGTAGGACCCTTTGATTCCGAGCAGTACTTC. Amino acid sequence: CASSLGVGPFDSEQYF.

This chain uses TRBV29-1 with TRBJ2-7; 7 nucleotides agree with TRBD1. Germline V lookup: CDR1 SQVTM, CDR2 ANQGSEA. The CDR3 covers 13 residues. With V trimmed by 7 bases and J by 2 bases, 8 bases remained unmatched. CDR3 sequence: CSASGTATYEQYF. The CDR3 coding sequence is TGCAGCGCCTCCGGGACAGCTACCTACGAGCAGTACTTC.

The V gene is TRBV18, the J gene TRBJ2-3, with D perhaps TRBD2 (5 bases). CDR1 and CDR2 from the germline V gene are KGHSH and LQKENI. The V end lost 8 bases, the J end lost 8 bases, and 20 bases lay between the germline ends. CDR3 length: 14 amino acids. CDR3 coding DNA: TGTGCCAGCCGGCCCAGCGGCCCAGAAGTTACGCAGTATTTT. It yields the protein CASRPSGPEVTQYF.

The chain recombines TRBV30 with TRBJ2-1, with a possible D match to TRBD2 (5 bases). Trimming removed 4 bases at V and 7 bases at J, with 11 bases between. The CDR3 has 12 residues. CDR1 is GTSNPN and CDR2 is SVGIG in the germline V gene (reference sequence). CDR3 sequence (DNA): TGTGCCTGGACCCCGGGATTGAATGAGCAGTTCTTC. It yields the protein CAWTPGLNEQFF.

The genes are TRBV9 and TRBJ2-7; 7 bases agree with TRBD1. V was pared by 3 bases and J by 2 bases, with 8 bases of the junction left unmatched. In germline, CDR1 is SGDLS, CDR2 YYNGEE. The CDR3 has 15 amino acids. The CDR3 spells CASSGGTGVPYEQYF. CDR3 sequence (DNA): TGTGCCAGCAGCGGGGGAACAGGGGTCCCCTACGAGCAGTACTTC.

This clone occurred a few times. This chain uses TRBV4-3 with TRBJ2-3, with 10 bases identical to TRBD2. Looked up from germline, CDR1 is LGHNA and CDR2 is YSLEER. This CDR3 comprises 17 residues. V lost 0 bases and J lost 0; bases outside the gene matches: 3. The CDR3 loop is CASSQEVTSGSTDTQYF. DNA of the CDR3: TGCGCCAGCAGCCAAGAAGTGACTAGCGGGAGCACAGATACGCAGTATTTT.

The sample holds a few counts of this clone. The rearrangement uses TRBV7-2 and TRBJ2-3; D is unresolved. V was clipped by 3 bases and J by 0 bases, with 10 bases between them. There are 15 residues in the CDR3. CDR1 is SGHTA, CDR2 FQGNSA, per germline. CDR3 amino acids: CASSFQTLSTDTQYF. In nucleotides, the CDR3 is TGTGCCAGCAGCTTTCAGACGCTAAGCACAGATACGCAGTATTTT.

The CDR3 here is CAWALTIGYEQYF. CDR3 nucleotides: TGTGCCTGGGCCTTGACTATCGGGTACGAGCAGTACTTC. The V call is TRBV30, the J call TRBJ2-7; possibly TRBD2 for D (5 bases). Trimming removed 5 bases at V and 4 bases at J, with 15 bases between. Germline V gene lookup returns CDR1 GTSNPN and CDR2 SVGIG (reference sequence). This CDR3 has 13 residues.

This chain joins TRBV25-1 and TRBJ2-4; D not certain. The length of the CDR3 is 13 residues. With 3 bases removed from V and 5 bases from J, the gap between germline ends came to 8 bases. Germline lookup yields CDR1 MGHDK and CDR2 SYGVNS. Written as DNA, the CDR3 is TGTGCCAGCAGTGACCCGGTGGAAAACATTCAGTACTTC. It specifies CASSDPVENIQYF.

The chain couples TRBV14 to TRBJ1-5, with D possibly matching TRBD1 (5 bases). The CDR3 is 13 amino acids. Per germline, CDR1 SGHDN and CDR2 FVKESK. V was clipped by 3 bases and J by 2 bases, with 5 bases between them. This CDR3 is CASSQGGNQPQHF. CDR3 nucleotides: TGTGCCAGCAGCCAGGGGGGCAATCAGCCCCAGCATTTT.

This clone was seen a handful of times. The CDR3 loop is CSALWGDEAFF. CDR3 DNA: TGCAGCGCCCTGTGGGGAGATGAAGCTTTCTTT. The chain joins TRBV29-1 to TRBJ1-1; D not certain. CDR1 and CDR2 (germline): SQVTM, ANQGSEA. This CDR3 comprises 11 residues. V was shortened by 7 bases and J by 7 bases, with 13 bases between the two germline ends.

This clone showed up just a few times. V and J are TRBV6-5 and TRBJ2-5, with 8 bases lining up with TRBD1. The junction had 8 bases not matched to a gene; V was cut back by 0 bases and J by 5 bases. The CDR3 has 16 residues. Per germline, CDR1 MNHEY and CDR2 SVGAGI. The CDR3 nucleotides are TGTGCCAGCAGTTACTCGGGCCAGGGGGCATGGGAGACCCAGTACTTC. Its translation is CASSYSGQGAWETQYF.

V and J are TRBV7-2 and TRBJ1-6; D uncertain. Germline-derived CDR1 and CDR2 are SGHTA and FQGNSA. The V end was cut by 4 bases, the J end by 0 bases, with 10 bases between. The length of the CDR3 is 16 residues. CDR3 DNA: TGTGCCAGCAGCTCCACGGAAAGCTCCTATAATTCACCCCTCCACTTT. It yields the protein CASSSTESSYNSPLHF.

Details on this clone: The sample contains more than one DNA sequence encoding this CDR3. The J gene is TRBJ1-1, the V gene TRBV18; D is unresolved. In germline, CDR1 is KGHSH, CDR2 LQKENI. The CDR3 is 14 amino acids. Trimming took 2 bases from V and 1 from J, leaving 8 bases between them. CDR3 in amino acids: CASSPRDRNTEAFF. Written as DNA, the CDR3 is TGTGCCAGCTCACCAAGGGATCGGAACACTGAAGCTTTCTTT.

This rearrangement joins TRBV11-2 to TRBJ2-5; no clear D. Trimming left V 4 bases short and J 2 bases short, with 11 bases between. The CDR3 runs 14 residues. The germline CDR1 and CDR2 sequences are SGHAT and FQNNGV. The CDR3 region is CASSSPRGQETQYF. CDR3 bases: TGTGCCAGCAGCTCCCCCCGAGGTCAAGAGACCCAGTACTTC.

CDR3 sequence (DNA): TGTGCCTGGAGTGTACTCGGGGGCTCTAGCAATCAGCCCCAGCATTTT. Protein: CAWSVLGGSSNQPQHF. V is TRBV30 and J is TRBJ1-5; D is perhaps TRBD1 (6 bases). Germline values: CDR1 GTSNPN, CDR2 SVGIG (reference sequence). This CDR3 spans 16 amino acids. The germline V and J ends were trimmed by 0 bases and 0 bases, with 12 bases remaining between them.

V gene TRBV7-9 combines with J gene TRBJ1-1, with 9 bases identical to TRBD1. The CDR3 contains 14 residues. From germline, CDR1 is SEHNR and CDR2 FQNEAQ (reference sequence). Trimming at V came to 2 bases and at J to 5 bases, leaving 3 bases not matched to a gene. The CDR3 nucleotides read TGTGCCAGCAGCTTATTACAGGGGGCGACTGAAGCTTTCTTT. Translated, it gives CASSLLQGATEAFF.

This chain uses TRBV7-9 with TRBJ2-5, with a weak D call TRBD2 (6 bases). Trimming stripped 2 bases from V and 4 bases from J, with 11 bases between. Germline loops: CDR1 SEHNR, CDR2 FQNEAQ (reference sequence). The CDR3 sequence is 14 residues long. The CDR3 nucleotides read TGTGCCAGCAGCTTACTAGCGAACGGAGAGACCCAGTACTTC. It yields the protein CASSLLANGETQYF.

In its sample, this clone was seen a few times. In DNA, the CDR3 is TGTGCCATCAATCATACAGGGGCAGAAACCCAGTACTTC. It yields the protein CAINHTGAETQYF. The chain recombines TRBV10-3 with TRBJ2-5; 7 bases are shared with TRBD1. The V gene end was trimmed by 7 bases and the J gene end by 8 bases; junction bases not matched to a gene: 10. The CDR3 sequence is 13 residues long. CDR1 and CDR2 (germline): ENHRY, SYGVKD.

Here the CDR3 DNA reads TGTGCCAGCAGTGAACCCCTCACCGGGAGGGCTTTCTTT. This encodes CASSEPLTGRAFF. The chain couples TRBV25-1 to TRBJ1-1; D is unclear. The length of the CDR3 is 13 residues. Looked up from germline, CDR1 is MGHDK and CDR2 is SYGVNS. Trimming shortened V by 2 bases and J by 11 bases, and 15 bases separated the two germline ends.

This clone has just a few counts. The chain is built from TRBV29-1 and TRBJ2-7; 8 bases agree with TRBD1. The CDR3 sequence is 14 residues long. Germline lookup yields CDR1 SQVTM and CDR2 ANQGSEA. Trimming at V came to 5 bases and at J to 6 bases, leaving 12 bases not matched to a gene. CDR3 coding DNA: TGCAGCGTTACTAGGACAGGGTATAGCGGCGAGCAGTACTTC. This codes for CSVTRTGYSGEQYF.

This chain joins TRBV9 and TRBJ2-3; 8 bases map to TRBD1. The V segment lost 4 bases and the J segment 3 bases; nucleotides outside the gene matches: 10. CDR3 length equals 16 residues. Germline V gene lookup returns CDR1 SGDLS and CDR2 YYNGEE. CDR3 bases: TGTGCCAGCAGCCCTCAGGGGGCAATGGGGACAGATACGCAGTATTTT. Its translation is CASSPQGAMGTDTQYF.